The sequence of this TCR beta chain was determined in a study of T cell repertoires in cytomegalovirus infection. Study results and caveats: The cumulative frequency of public TCR beta families identified carriers of CMV plus the relevant HLA. Clonotypes of TCR beta that were HLA-C-restricted and CMV-specific dominated the ex vivo response.

This CDR3 is 16 amino acids long. Trimming took 3 bases from V and 1 from J, leaving 13 bases between them. Per germline, CDR1 LNHDA and CDR2 SQIVND (reference sequence). To note about this clonotype: Its target is not known.

TCRdb redid the calling of the reads with MiXCR, one entry per CDR3 protein. The data hold about 740,000 distinct CDR3 sequences, with 30% to 40% observed a single time. The clonotype originates from a human donor in good health (CMV status not recorded). Some clones in this sample may be carry-over from other donors' samples. The sample in question was cultured PBMCs, obtained from culture after CMV antigen stimulation. The V call is TRBV19, the J call TRBJ2-4; perhaps TRBD1 as D (7 bases). CDR3 in amino acids: CASSIGRGDAKNIQYF. Written as DNA, the CDR3 is TGTGCCAGTAGTATCGGCAGGGGGGACGCCAAAAACATTCAGTACTTC.